The following is a T cell receptor beta chain sequence with its context. This sequence is one base from a far larger clone and is likely a read error. Methods used by the authors: How many nucleated cells were present was estimated from reference gene primer amplification. The table came from immunoSEQ multiplex PCR; TCRdb's copy has only in-frame clones and leaves some out. V and J calls and clone size are those listed in that table; D and trimming were worked out from the DNA. This repertoire shows approximately 440,000 clones, 90% found once; its top ten account for about 0.57%. This specimen comes from a study of blood T cell repertoires in COVID-19. As for the study in general: T cells, B-cell-depleted T cells, or PBMCs provided the cDNA or gDNA that served as material.

Participants, about 18 to 90 years old, spanned approximately 26 US areas. The CDR3 length is 14 residues. With 1 base clipped from V and 5 bases from J, the junction kept 1 base outside the gene matches. Germline values: CDR1 MNHNS, CDR2 SASEGT. Specimen: PBMCs or T cells enriched from blood (not recorded which). The J gene is TRBJ1-3, the V gene TRBV6-1, with TRBD1 identical over 8 bases. The receptor comes from a man between 18 and 29 years old who had recovered from COVID-19. The CDR3 DNA reads TGTGCCAGCAGTGAAGGGACAGGGAGAAACACCATATATTTT. Translation gives CASSEGTGRNTIYF.